These 9 T cell receptor beta chains were all obtained from the same sample, sequenced in a study of control samples from healthy donors and cancer patients. Using immunoSEQ multiplex PCR, the repertoire was profiled, and TCRdb retains in-frame clones only, with some absent. The sample holds 120,000 or so clones, around nine tenths seen once. The specimen sequenced was blood. These receptors originate from a man between 40 and 49 years old in good health.

The chain couples TRBV9 to TRBJ1-6, with TRBD1 identical over 8 bases. V shed 3 bases and J 9 bases; nucleotides not matched to a gene: 8. Germline CDR1 and CDR2: SGDLS and YYNGEE. This CDR3 is built from 15 residues. In DNA form, the CDR3 reads TGTGCCAGCAGCGAGTCAGGGGGCAGGGTTTCACCCCTCCACTTT. This translates into CASSESGGRVSPLHF.

This chain connects TRBV2 to TRBJ1-5, with a possible D match to TRBD1 (6 bases). CDR3 length: 14 amino acids. Germline CDR1 SNHLY, CDR2 FYNNEI. Trimming took off 7 bases at V and 6 bases at J, with 16 bases between the two ends. CDR3 amino acids: CASKRGGRVQPQHF. The CDR3 DNA sequence: TGTGCCAGCAAACGGGGGGGGCGGGTTCAGCCCCAGCATTTT.

This clone was found once. The V gene is TRBV7-2, the J gene TRBJ1-6; tentative D call: TRBD1 (6 bases). Trimming stripped 0 bases from V and 9 bases from J, with 18 bases between. CDR1 and CDR2 (germline): SGHTA, FQGNSA. The CDR3 runs to 17 residues. CDR3 DNA sequence: TGTGCCAGCAGCTTAGCCAGGGCTTACAGGGAAGGTTCACCCCTCCACTTT. It translates to CASSLARAYREGSPLHF.

The chain couples TRBV7-8 to TRBJ2-5; weak D call: TRBD1 (5 bases). V lost 5 bases and J 5 bases, leaving 15 bases between the germline ends. Germline CDR1 is SGHVS and CDR2 is FQNEAQ. The length of the CDR3 is 14 residues. The CDR3 spells CASSPLGHRETQYF. Here the CDR3 DNA reads TGTGCCAGCAGCCCGCTGGGGCATCGCGAGACCCAGTACTTC.

This clone appeared a few times. This rearrangement joins TRBV18 to TRBJ1-5, with a tentative D call TRBD1 (5 bases). The V gene lost 4 bases and the J gene lost 1 base, with 14 bases spanning the gap. The germline V gene has CDR1 KGHSH and CDR2 LQKENI. CDR3 length equals 16 residues. The CDR3: CASSLGTADSNQPQHF. CDR3 DNA: TGTGCCAGCTCACTCGGGACGGCGGACAGCAATCAGCCCCAGCATTTT.

This sequence joins TRBV4-1 and TRBJ2-5; a possible D gene is TRBD2 (5 bases). Germline CDR1 reads MGHRA; CDR2 reads YSYEKL. V was trimmed by 0 bases and J by 7 bases, leaving 12 bases between them. The CDR3 totals 14 residues. CDR3 nucleotide sequence: TGCGCCAGCAGCCAAGAAGAACTAGAGGTGACCCAGTACTTC. Its translation: CASSQEELEVTQYF.

The chain carries TRBV7-9 and TRBJ2-5; 7 bases align to TRBD1. The germline CDR1 and CDR2 sequences are SEHNR and FQNEAQ (reference sequence). The CDR3 is 19 residues long. The V gene end was trimmed by 4 bases and the J gene end by 7 bases; junction bases not matched to a gene: 24. CDR3 sequence (DNA): TGTGCCAGCAGCTCCAGCTACATGCCGACAGGGCAATTAATGGGGACCCAGTACTTC. Residues: CASSSSYMPTGQLMGTQYF.

This clone was found once. This chain links TRBV2 with TRBJ2-7, with D uncertain. V was shortened by 7 bases and J by 6 bases, with 13 bases between the two germline ends. The CDR3 runs to 12 residues. CDR1 is SNHLY and CDR2 is FYNNEI in the germline V gene. The CDR3 bases are TGTGCCAGCAACCCCTCTAACTCCGAGCAGTACTTC. Protein: CASNPSNSEQYF.

A single count supports this clone. The V and J genes are TRBV29-1 and TRBJ1-5; D may be TRBD1 (5 bases). The ends were cut back, 6 bases at V and 1 base at J, with 13 bases in the middle. CDR1 is SQVTM, CDR2 ANQGSEA, per germline. This CDR3 contains 14 residues. CDR3 region: CSVSDGASNQPQHF. As DNA, the CDR3 is TGCAGCGTGTCCGATGGGGCGAGCAATCAGCCCCAGCATTTT.